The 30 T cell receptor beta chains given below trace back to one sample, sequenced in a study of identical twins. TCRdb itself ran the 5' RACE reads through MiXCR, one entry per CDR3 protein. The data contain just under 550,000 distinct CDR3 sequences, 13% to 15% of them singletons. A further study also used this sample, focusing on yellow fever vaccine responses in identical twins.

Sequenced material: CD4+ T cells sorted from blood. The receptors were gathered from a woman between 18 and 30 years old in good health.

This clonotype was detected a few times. CDR3: CASRQGTGGLNTEAFF. The CDR3 DNA sequence: TGTGCCAGCAGGCAGGGGACAGGGGGTCTCAACACTGAAGCTTTCTTT. The J gene is TRBJ1-1, the V gene TRBV18; the match to TRBD1 covers 11 bases. The V gene end was trimmed by 8 bases and the J gene end by 2 bases; junction bases not matched to a gene: 10. The CDR3 has 16 residues. CDR1 is KGHSH, CDR2 LQKENI, per germline.

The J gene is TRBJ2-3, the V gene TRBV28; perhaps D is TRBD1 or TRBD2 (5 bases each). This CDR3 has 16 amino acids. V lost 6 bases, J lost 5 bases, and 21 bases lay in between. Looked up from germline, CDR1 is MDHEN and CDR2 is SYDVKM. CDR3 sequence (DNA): TGTGCCAGCAGCCCCCCTACCTGGGGGTCCGGAGATACGCAGTATTTT. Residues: CASSPPTWGSGDTQYF.

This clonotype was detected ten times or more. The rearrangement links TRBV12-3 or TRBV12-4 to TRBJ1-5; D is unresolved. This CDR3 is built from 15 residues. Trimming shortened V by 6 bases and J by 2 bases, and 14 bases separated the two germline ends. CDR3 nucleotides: TGTGCCAGCAGGCCTGACCAAGCTGGCAATCAGCCCCAGCATTTT. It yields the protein CASRPDQAGNQPQHF.

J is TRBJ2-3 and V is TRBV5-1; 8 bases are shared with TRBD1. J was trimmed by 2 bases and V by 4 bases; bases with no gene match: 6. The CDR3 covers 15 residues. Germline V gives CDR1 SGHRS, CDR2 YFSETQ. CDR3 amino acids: CASSPGQGPTDTQYF. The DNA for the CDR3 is TGCGCCAGCAGCCCAGGACAGGGCCCCACAGATACGCAGTATTTT.

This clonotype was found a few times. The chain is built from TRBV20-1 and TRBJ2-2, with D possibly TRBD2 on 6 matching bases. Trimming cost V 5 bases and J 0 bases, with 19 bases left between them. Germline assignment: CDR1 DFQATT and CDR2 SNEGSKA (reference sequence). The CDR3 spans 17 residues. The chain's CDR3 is CSAHRPGGLPNTGELFF. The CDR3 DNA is TGCAGTGCTCATCGACCCGGAGGACTACCGAACACCGGGGAGCTGTTTTTT.

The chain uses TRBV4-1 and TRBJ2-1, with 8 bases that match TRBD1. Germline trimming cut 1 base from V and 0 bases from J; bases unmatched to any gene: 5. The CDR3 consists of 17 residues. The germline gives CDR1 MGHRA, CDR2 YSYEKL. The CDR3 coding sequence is TGCGCCAGCAGCCAAGCTCCGGGACAGGCCTCCTACAATGAGCAGTTCTTC. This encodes CASSQAPGQASYNEQFF.

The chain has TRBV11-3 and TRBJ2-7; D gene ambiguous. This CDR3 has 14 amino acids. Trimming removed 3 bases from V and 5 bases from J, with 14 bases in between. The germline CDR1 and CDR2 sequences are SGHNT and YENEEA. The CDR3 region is CASSFLSVGNEQYF. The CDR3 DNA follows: TGTGCCAGCAGCTTTCTTTCGGTGGGTAACGAGCAGTACTTC.

CDR3 loop: CASSPGLAGKGGTDTQYF. The CDR3 bases are TGCGCCAGCAGCCCAGGACTAGCGGGAAAGGGGGGCACAGATACGCAGTATTTT. This chain connects TRBV5-1 to TRBJ2-3; 12 bases line up with TRBD2. The CDR3 loop spans 18 amino acids. From germline, CDR1 is SGHRS and CDR2 YFSETQ. J was trimmed by 1 base and V by 4 bases; bases with no gene match: 10.

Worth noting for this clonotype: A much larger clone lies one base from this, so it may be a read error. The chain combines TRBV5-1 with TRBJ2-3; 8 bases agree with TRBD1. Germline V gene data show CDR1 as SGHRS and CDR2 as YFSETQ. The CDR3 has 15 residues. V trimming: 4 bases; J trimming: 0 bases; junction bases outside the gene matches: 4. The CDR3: CASSQDRVSTDTQYF. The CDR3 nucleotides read TGCGCCAGCAGCCAGGACAGGGTTAGCACAGATACGCAGTATTTT.

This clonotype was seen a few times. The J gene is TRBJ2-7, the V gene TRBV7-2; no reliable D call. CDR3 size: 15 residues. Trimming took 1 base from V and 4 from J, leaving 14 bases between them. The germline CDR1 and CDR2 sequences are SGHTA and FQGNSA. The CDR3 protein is CASSLGDGRWYEQYF. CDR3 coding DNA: TGTGCCAGCAGCTTAGGGGATGGTCGTTGGTACGAGCAGTACTTC. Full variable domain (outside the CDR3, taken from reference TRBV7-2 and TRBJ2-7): GAGVSQSPSNKVTEKGKDVELRCDPISGHTALYWYRQSLGQGLEFLIYFQGNSAPDKSGLPSDRFSAERTGGSVSTLTIQRTQQEDSAVYLCASSLGDGRWYEQYFGPGTRLTVT.

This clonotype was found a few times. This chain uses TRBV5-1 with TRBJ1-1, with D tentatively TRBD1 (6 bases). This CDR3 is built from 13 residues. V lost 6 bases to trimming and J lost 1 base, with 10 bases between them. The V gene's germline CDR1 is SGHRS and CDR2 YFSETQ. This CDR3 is CASNRAPNTEAFF. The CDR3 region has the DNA TGCGCCAGCAACAGGGCGCCGAACACTGAAGCTTTCTTT.

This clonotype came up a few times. CDR3 residues: CAISEVLGAGETQYF. The CDR3 DNA reads TGTGCCATCAGTGAAGTTCTAGGGGCCGGGGAGACCCAGTACTTC. V gene TRBV10-3 combines with J gene TRBJ2-5; tentative D call: TRBD1 (5 bases). Per the germline V gene, CDR1 is ENHRY and CDR2 is SYGVKD. Trimming stripped 3 bases from V and 5 bases from J, with 16 bases between. This CDR3 spans 15 amino acids.

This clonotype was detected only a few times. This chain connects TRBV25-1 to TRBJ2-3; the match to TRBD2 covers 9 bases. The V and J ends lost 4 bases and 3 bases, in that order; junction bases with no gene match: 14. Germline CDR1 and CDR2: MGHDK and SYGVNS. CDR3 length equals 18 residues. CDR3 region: CASSAVGAGGGVTDTQYF. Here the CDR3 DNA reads TGTGCCAGCAGTGCGGTTGGAGCGGGCGGGGGGGTAACAGATACGCAGTATTTT. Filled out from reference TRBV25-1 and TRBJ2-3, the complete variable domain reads EADIYQTPRYLVIGTGKKITLECSQTMGHDKMYWYQQDPGMELHLIHYSYGVNSTEKGDLSSESTVSRIRTEHFPLTLESARPSHTSQYLCASSAVGAGGGVTDTQYFGPGTRLTVL.

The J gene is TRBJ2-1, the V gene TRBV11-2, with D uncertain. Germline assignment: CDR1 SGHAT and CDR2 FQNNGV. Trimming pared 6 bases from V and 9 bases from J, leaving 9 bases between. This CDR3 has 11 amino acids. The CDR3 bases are TGTGCCAGCAGTGATAACGTTGAGCAGTTCTTC. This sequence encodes CASSDNVEQFF.

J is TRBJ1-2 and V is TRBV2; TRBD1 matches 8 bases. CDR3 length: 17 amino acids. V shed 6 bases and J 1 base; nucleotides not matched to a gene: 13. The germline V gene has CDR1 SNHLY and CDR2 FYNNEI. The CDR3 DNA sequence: TGTGCCAGCAGCGTCTCTAGGGACAGGACGCATAACTATGGCTACACCTTC. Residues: CASSVSRDRTHNYGYTF.

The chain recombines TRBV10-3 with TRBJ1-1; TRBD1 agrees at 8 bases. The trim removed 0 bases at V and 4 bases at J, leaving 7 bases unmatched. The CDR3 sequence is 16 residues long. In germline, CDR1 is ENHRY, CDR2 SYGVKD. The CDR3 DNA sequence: TGTGCCATCAGTGAGTCCGGGGGCAGGGGGCGCACTGAAGCTTTCTTT. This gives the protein CAISESGGRGRTEAFF.

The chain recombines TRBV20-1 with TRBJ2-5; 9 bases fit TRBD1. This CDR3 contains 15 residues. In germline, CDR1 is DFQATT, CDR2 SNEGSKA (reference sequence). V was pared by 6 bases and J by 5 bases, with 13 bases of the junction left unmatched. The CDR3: CSAYEPGQGTETQYF. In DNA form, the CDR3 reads TGCAGTGCCTACGAACCGGGACAGGGTACGGAGACCCAGTACTTC.

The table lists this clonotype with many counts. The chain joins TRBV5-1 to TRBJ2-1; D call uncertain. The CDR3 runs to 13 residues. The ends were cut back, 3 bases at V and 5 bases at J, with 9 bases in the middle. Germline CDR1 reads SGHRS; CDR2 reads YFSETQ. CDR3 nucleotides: TGCGCCAGCAGCTCAAGACAAAACAATGAGCAGTTCTTC. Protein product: CASSSRQNNEQFF.

The DNA of the CDR3 is TGTGCCAGCATCCCGGGACAGGGCGGACATCAGCCCCAGCATTTT. It specifies CASIPGQGGHQPQHF. The chain joins TRBV28 to TRBJ1-5; 9 positions agree with TRBD1. This CDR3 has 15 residues. Germline V gene data show CDR1 as MDHEN and CDR2 as SYDVKM. V gave up 7 bases and J gave up 5 bases; unmatched junction bases: 9.

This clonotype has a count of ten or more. The CDR3 DNA sequence: TGCGCCAGCAGCTTAATGCAGGGTGAAGCTTTCTTT. Translating it yields CASSLMQGEAFF. The chain uses TRBV5-1 and TRBJ1-1, with D maybe TRBD1 (5 bases). CDR3 size: 12 residues. In germline, CDR1 is SGHRS, CDR2 YFSETQ. V dropped 2 bases and J dropped 7 bases, with 9 bases sitting between them.

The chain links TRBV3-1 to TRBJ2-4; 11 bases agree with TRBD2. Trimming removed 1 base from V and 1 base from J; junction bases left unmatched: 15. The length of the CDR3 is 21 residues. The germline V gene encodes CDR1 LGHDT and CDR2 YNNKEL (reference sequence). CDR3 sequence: CASSQAGGLAATGGAKNIQYF. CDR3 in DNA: TGTGCCAGCAGCCAAGCCGGGGGACTAGCGGCCACCGGTGGGGCCAAAAACATTCAGTACTTC.

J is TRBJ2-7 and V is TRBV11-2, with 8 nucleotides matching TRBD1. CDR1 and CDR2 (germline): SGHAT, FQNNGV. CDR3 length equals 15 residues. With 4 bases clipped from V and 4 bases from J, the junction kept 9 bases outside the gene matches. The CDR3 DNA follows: TGTGCCAGCAGCTCCGGACAGGGTGGGTTTTACGAGCAGTACGTC. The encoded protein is CASSSGQGGFYEQYV.

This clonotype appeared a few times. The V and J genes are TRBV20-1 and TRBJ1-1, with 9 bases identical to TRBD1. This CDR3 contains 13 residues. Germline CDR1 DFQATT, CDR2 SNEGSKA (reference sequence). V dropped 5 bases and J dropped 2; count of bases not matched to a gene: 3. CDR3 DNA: TGCAGTGCTGCGGGACAGGGTAACACTGAAGCTTTCTTT. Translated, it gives CSAAGQGNTEAFF.

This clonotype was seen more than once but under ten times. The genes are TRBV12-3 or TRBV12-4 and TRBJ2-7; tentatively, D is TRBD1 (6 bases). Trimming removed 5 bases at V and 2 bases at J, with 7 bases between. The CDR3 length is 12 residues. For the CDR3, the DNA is TGTGCCAGCAGTCGGGACACCTACGAGCAGTACGTC. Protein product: CASSRDTYEQYV.

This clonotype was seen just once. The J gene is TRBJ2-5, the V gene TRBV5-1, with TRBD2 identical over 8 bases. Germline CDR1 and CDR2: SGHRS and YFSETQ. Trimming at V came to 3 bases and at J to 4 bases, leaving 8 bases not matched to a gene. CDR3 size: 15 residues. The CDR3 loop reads CASSWGLGERETQYF. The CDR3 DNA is TGCGCCAGCAGCTGGGGACTAGGGGAGAGAGAGACCCAGTACTTC.

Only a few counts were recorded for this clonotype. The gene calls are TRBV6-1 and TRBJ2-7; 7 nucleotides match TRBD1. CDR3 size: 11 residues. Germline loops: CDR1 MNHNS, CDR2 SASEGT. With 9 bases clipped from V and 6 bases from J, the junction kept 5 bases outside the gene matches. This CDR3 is CASMDRTEQYV. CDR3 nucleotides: TGTGCCAGTATGGACAGGACCGAGCAGTACGTC.

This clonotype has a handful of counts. This chain's CDR3 is CASSETGTRTYLPVSGKLFF. The CDR3 DNA reads TGTGCCAGCAGCGAGACCGGGACACGGACTTACTTACCAGTTAGTGGGAAACTGTTTTTT. V gene TRBV9 combines with J gene TRBJ1-4, with D tentatively TRBD1 (6 bases). CDR3 length equals 20 residues. V shed 3 bases and J shed 11 bases, with 35 bases lying between them. CDR1 SGDLS and CDR2 YYNGEE come from the germline V gene.

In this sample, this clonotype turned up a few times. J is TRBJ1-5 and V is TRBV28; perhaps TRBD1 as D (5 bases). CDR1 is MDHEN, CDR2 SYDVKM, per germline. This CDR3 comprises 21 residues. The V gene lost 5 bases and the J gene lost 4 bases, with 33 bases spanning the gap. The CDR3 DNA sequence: TGTGCCAGCAGTAACCTACCGTGGTCAGGGTTTATTCAAATGGGGAATCAGCCCCAGCATTTT. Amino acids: CASSNLPWSGFIQMGNQPQHF. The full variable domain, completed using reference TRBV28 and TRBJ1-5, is DVKVTQSSRYLVKRTGEKVFLECVQDMDHENMFWYRQDPGLGLRLIYFSYDVKMKEKGDIPEGYSVSREKKERFSLILESASTNQTSMYLCASSNLPWSGFIQMGNQPQHFGDGTRLSIL.

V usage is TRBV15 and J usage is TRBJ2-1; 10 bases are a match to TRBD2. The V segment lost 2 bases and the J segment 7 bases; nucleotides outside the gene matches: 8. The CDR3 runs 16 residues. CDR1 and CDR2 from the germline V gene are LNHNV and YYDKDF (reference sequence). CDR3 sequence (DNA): TGTGCCACCAGCAGACCCCCGGCTAGCGGGAGTAATGAGCAGTTCTTC. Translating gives CATSRPPASGSNEQFF.

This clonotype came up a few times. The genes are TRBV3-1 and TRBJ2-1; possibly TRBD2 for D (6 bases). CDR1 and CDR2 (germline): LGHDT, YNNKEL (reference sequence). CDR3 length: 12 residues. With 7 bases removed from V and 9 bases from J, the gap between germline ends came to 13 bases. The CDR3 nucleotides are TGTGCCAGCACCCTGGAGGGAGGTGAGCAGTTCTTC. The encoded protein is CASTLEGGEQFF.